These 23 T cell receptor beta chains originate from one sample sequenced in a study of blood T cells in healthy people across ages. A J-beta primer mix and a sample-barcoded 5' primer were used in a second PCR of about 7 to 11 cycles. Each CDR3 protein is one row after TCRdb ran MiXCR on the 5' RACE reads. There are around 1,800,000 distinct CDR3 sequences in the sample; about two fifths occur only once, and 23% lies in the top ten. Sequenced input: blood. The receptors were gathered from a human donor in good health.

A remark on this clonotype: Germline is not matched at one junction end, which may reflect a read error. The J gene is TRBJ2-1, the V gene TRBV7-7, with a tentative D call TRBD2 (6 bases). The length of the CDR3 is 14 residues. In germline, CDR1 is SSHAT, CDR2 FNYEAQ (reference sequence). The CDR3 nucleotides read TGTGCTAGCAGCCCTAGCCCTGGGACTCCAGAGCAGTTCTTC. This codes for CASSPSPGTPEQFF.

In the case of this clonotype: One end of the junction varies from germline; a read error may be responsible. This rearrangement joins TRBV11-2 to TRBJ2-3; D is ambiguous. The V gene's germline CDR1 is SGHAT and CDR2 FQNNGV. CDR3 size: 13 residues. This CDR3 is CVSSSRRADTQYF. In DNA form, the CDR3 reads TGTGTCAGCAGCTCACGTCGAGCAGATACGCAGTATTTT.

This clonotype has a handful of counts. The CDR3 sequence is CASSPPEGYNEQFF. The CDR3 nucleotides are TGTGCCAGCTCACCACCGGAGGGGTACAATGAGCAGTTCTTC. The chain employs TRBV18 and TRBJ2-1; tentatively, D is TRBD2 (6 bases). The germline gives CDR1 KGHSH, CDR2 LQKENI. Deletions cut 0 bases from V and 4 bases from J, with 7 bases between. The length of the CDR3 is 14 residues.

The chain links TRBV12-3 or TRBV12-4 to TRBJ1-2, with TRBD1 as a possible D gene (6 bases). The V end lost 6 bases, the J end lost 8 bases, and 16 bases lay between the germline ends. The CDR3 extends over 13 amino acids. This CDR3 is CASSYRVWEGYTF. CDR3 coding DNA: TGTGCCAGCAGCTACAGGGTTTGGGAGGGCTACACCTTC.

This chain uses TRBV2 with TRBJ1-2; tentatively, D is TRBD1 (6 bases). Germline CDR1 reads SNHLY; CDR2 reads FYNNEI. V lost 3 bases to trimming and J lost 4 bases, with 15 bases between them. The CDR3 totals 15 residues. The CDR3 bases are TGTGCCAGCAGTGACCACAGGGAATATCCCTATGGCTACACCTTC. Its translation is CASSDHREYPYGYTF.

The J gene is TRBJ1-5, the V gene TRBV29-1; weak D call: TRBD1 (5 bases). This CDR3 contains 13 residues. V shed 4 bases and J shed 5 bases, with 12 bases lying between them. Germline V lookup: CDR1 SQVTM, CDR2 ANQGSEA. CDR3: CSVVVGRDQPQHF. The CDR3 region has the DNA TGCAGCGTTGTTGTGGGCAGGGATCAGCCCCAGCATTTT.

This clonotype was detected only a few times. The gene calls are TRBV7-2 and TRBJ2-5; TRBD2 matches 8 bases. Looked up from germline, CDR1 is SGHTA and CDR2 is FQGNSA. The trim removed 4 bases at V and 4 bases at J, leaving 5 bases unmatched. CDR3 length: 14 residues. The DNA for the CDR3 is TGTGCCAGCAGCTGGAGCGGGGGCGGAGAGACCCAGTACTTC. Its translation is CASSWSGGGETQYF.

This clonotype was found a few times. The chain has TRBV4-2 and TRBJ2-7, with D possibly TRBD2 on 6 matching bases. Trimming removed 4 bases from V and 2 bases from J, with 15 bases in between. There are 15 residues in the CDR3. Germline lookup yields CDR1 LGHNA and CDR2 YNFKEQ. CDR3 in amino acids: CASSPSSGEAYEQYF. The DNA of the CDR3 is TGTGCCAGCAGCCCCTCTTCGGGGGAAGCCTACGAGCAGTACTTC.

The chain carries TRBV20-1 and TRBJ2-7; a weak D match, TRBD1 (6 bases). The V gene lost 2 bases and the J gene lost 3 bases, with 14 bases spanning the gap. Germline CDR1 reads DFQATT; CDR2 reads SNEGSKA (reference sequence). The CDR3 is 14 amino acids. The CDR3 sequence is CSARPGTYDYEQYF. The CDR3 DNA reads TGCAGTGCTAGACCCGGGACATATGACTACGAGCAGTACTTC.

The chain employs TRBV5-1 and TRBJ2-1; TRBD1 is a possible D gene (6 bases). The CDR3 has 15 residues. The V gene lost 2 bases and the J gene lost 5 bases, with 14 bases spanning the gap. Germline lookup yields CDR1 SGHRS and CDR2 YFSETQ. The chain's CDR3 is CASSFGTNPNNEQFF. In DNA, the CDR3 is TGCGCCAGCAGCTTCGGGACAAATCCTAACAATGAGCAGTTCTTC.

The chain uses TRBV4-1 and TRBJ2-3; no firm D call. V was trimmed by 3 bases and J by 6 bases, leaving 19 bases between them. CDR3 length equals 16 residues. The germline V gene has CDR1 MGHRA and CDR2 YSYEKL. CDR3 DNA: TGCGCCAGCAGCCATACACTTGCAGGATTCGGTGATACGCAGTATTTT. The encoded protein is CASSHTLAGFGDTQYF.

The chain joins TRBV7-2 to TRBJ1-4, with TRBD1 as a possible D gene (5 bases). The germline V gene encodes CDR1 SGHTA and CDR2 FQGNSA. V lost 5 bases, J lost 11 bases, and 18 bases lay in between. This CDR3 is built from 14 residues. This CDR3 is CASSPMAGGGKLFF. CDR3 nucleotides: TGTGCCAGCAGCCCAATGGCCGGGGGGGGGAAACTGTTTTTT.

This clonotype showed up many times. The rearrangement uses TRBV7-9 and TRBJ2-7; D could derive from TRBD1 or TRBD2 (5 bases each). The V end was cut by 4 bases, the J end by 3 bases, with 7 bases between. The length of the CDR3 is 12 residues. In germline, CDR1 is SEHNR, CDR2 FQNEAQ (reference sequence). CDR3 in amino acids: CASSWGNYEQYF. The CDR3 DNA reads TGTGCCAGCAGCTGGGGGAACTACGAGCAGTACTTC.

The rearrangement links TRBV29-1 to TRBJ1-2, with D uncertain. The V gene lost 4 bases and the J gene lost 6 bases, with 12 bases spanning the gap. The germline V gene encodes CDR1 SQVTM and CDR2 ANQGSEA. The CDR3 runs 12 residues. CDR3 in DNA: TGCAGCGTTGTGGGGTGGAAGGATGGCTACACCTTC. Encoded protein: CSVVGWKDGYTF.

This clonotype was picked up a small number of times. The chain recombines TRBV5-6 with TRBJ2-6, with 8 nucleotides matching TRBD2. The V and J ends lost 2 bases and 4 bases, in that order; junction bases with no gene match: 14. The CDR3 loop spans 19 amino acids. CDR1 and CDR2 from the germline V gene are SGHDT and YYEEEE. The CDR3 DNA sequence: TGTGCCAGCAGCTTTCGGGGGGGTCTCCTTTTAGGAGGGGCCAACGTCCTGACTTTC. As protein: CASSFRGGLLLGGANVLTF.

A remark on this clonotype: The junction does not match germline at one end; this may be a read error. The chain combines TRBV4-2 with TRBJ2-3; D possibly uses TRBD1 or TRBD2 (5 bases each). Per the germline V gene, CDR1 is LGHNA and CDR2 is YNFKEQ. This CDR3 has 16 residues. CDR3 nucleotides: TGTGCCAGCAGCCCCCAGCTGATATCTAGCACAGGTACGCAGTATTTT. Its translation: CASSPQLISSTGTQYF.

The chain links TRBV28 to TRBJ1-2; no clear D gene. Trimming took off 7 bases at V and 8 bases at J, with 11 bases between the two ends. The CDR3 extends over 11 amino acids. The germline V gene encodes CDR1 MDHEN and CDR2 SYDVKM. In nucleotides, the CDR3 is TGTGCCAGCAATTACGCGGGGGGCTACACCTTC. Protein product: CASNYAGGYTF.

Comment on this clonotype: The junction and the germline gene differ at one end; a read error may be behind it. The chain joins TRBV15 to TRBJ2-2; tentative D call: TRBD2 (6 bases). Germline V gene lookup returns CDR1 LNHNV and CDR2 YYDKDF (reference sequence). The CDR3 runs to 14 residues. In DNA, the CDR3 is TGTGCCACCAGCAGAAGCGGGTTGGCCGGGGAGCGGTTTTTT. Encoded protein: CATSRSGLAGERFF.

The chain joins TRBV10-3 to TRBJ2-7; a possible D gene is TRBD2 (6 bases). The V gene lost 3 bases and the J gene lost 6 bases, with 18 bases spanning the gap. This CDR3 has 15 residues. Germline CDR1 reads ENHRY; CDR2 reads SYGVKD. The CDR3 DNA follows: TGTGCCATCAGTGACCCCAACCGGGGGACTCTCGAGCAGTACTTC. It specifies CAISDPNRGTLEQYF.

Only a few counts were recorded for this clonotype. The rearrangement joins TRBV9 to TRBJ2-1; 9 bases are shared with TRBD1. The germline V gene encodes CDR1 SGDLS and CDR2 YYNGEE. The CDR3 has 16 amino acids. Trimming removed 1 base from V and 4 bases from J; junction bases left unmatched: 6. The CDR3 sequence: CASSVQHRGLYNEQFF. The CDR3 DNA sequence: TGTGCCAGCAGCGTACAGCACAGGGGGCTTTACAATGAGCAGTTCTTC.

This clonotype turned up a few times. The chain employs TRBV6-1 and TRBJ2-1; D perhaps matches TRBD1 (6 bases). CDR1 is MNHNS, CDR2 SASEGT, per germline. CDR3 length equals 17 residues. V was pared by 6 bases and J by 4 bases, with 22 bases between. The DNA for the CDR3 is TGTGCCAGCAGCCAACTCCAGGACAGTAAGACTTACAATGAGCAGTTCTTC. Its translation is CASSQLQDSKTYNEQFF.

This chain links TRBV5-1 with TRBJ2-3; weak D call: TRBD2 (5 bases). Trimming removed 4 bases at V and 3 bases at J, with 15 bases between. Germline V lookup: CDR1 SGHRS, CDR2 YFSETQ. The CDR3 has 15 amino acids. CDR3 bases: TGCGCCAGCAGCCCACTAGATTCTCCAACAGATACGCAGTATTTT. This gives the protein CASSPLDSPTDTQYF.

This clonotype was detected a few times. V usage is TRBV20-1 and J usage is TRBJ1-1; possibly TRBD1 for D (6 bases). CDR1 is DFQATT and CDR2 is SNEGSKA in the germline V gene (reference sequence). Trimming took 0 bases from V and 6 from J, leaving 11 bases between them. The CDR3 extends over 13 amino acids. CDR3 nucleotides: TGCAGTGCTAGAGAGTCGGGGGGGCCTGAAGCTTTCTTT. Encoded protein: CSARESGGPEAFF.